The TCR beta chain under discussion was sequenced for a study of blood T cell repertoires in COVID-19. Study-level background: COVID-19 samples, acute and convalescent, were from the United States, Italy and Spain.

This CDR3 has 18 residues. Germline V gives CDR1 KGHDR, CDR2 SFDVKD. Unmatched junction bases numbered 18, after V lost 4 bases and J lost 5 bases. The protocol was immunoSEQ multiplex PCR, while the TCRdb copy is restricted to in-frame clones and leaves out a portion. Of roughly 670,000 clones listed, about 87% were seen once; the top ten hold over 0.2%. This TCR derives from a woman aged 18 to 35 with acute or convalescent COVID-19. The V and J genes are TRBV24-1 and TRBJ2-7, with TRBD1 matching 8 bases. Sequenced input: peripheral blood. The DNA for the CDR3 is TGTGCCACCAGTGACCCCTGGACAGGGAACTCGGTACGTGACGAGCAGTACTTC. This gives the protein CATSDPWTGNSVRDEQYF.